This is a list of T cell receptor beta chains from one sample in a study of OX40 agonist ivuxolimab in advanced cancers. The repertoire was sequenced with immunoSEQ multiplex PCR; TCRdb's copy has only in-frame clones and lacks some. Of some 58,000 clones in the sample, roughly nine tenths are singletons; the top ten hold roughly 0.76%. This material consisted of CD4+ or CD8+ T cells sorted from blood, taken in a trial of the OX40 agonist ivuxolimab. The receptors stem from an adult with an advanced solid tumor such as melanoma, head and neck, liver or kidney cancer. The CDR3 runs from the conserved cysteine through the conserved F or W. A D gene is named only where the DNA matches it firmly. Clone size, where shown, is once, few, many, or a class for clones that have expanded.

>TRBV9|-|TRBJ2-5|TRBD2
CASSPRIGLAETQYF
TGTGCCAGCAGCCCCCGTATTGGACTAGCCGAGACCCAGTACTTC
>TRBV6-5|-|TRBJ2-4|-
CASRSSGNIQYF
TGTGCCAGCCGCAGTAGCGGAAACATTCAGTACTTC
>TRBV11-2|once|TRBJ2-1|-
CASSAGALLARSYNEQFF
TGTGCCAGCAGCGCAGGGGCCTTACTAGCTAGGTCCTACAATGAGCAGTTCTTC
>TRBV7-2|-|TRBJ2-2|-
CASSFAGISAGELFF
TGTGCCAGCAGCTTCGCGGGAATCTCGGCCGGGGAGCTGTTTTTT
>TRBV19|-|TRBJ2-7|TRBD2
CASSIGFGGLAGRGEQYF
TGTGCCAGTAGTATAGGATTTGGGGGACTAGCGGGACGAGGCGAGCAGTACTTC
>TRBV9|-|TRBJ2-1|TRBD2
CASSYSGSSHNEQFF
TGTGCCAGCAGCTATAGCGGGAGCTCCCACAATGAGCAGTTCTTC
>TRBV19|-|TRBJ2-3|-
CASSSTGALDTQYF
TGTGCCAGTAGTTCGACGGGGGCCCTAGATACGCAGTATTTT
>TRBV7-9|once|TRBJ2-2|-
CASSLFQNTGELFF
TGTGCCAGCAGCTTATTCCAGAACACCGGGGAGCTGTTTTTT
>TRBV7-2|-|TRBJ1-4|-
CASSLRQAEKLFF
TGTGCCAGCAGCTTAAGGCAGGCGGAAAAACTGTTTTTT
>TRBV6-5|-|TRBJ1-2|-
CASSWGNYGYTF
TGTGCCAGCAGTTGGGGGAACTATGGCTACACCTTC
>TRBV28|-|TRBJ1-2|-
CASSSDGMGGYTF
TGTGCCAGCAGTTCCGACGGGATGGGTGGCTACACCTTC
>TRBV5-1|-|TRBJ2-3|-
CASSPAVISDTQYF
TGCGCCAGCAGCCCGGCGGTGATCTCGGATACGCAGTATTTT
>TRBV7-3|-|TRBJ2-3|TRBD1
CASSLGRDRDTDTQYF
TGTGCCAGCAGTCTGGGCCGGGACAGGGACACAGATACGCAGTATTTT
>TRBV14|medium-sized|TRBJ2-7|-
CASSQELGGEQYF
TGTGCCAGCAGCCAAGAACTAGGGGGCGAGCAGTACTTC
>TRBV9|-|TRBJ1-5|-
CASSVAGNSNQPQHF
TGTGCCAGCAGCGTAGCAGGAAATAGCAATCAGCCCCAGCATTTT
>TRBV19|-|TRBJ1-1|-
CASLGVPRRAFF
TGTGCCAGCCTAGGTGTACCCCGGCGGGCTTTCTTT
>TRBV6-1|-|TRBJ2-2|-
CASRKDGHTGELFF
TGTGCCAGCAGGAAGGACGGTCACACCGGGGAGCTGTTTTTT
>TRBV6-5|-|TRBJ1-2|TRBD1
CASSFRQGVGYGYTF
TGTGCCAGCAGTTTTCGACAGGGGGTTGGCTATGGCTACACCTTC
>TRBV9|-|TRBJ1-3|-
CASSVGGSLSGNTIYF
TGTGCCAGCAGCGTAGGGGGCAGCCTCTCTGGAAACACCATATATTTT
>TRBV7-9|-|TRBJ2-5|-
CASSLSSRVYQETQYF
TGTGCCAGCAGCTTGAGTTCCCGGGTGTACCAAGAGACCCAGTACTTC
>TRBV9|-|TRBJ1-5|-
CASSGRDGNQPQHF
TGTGCCAGCAGCGGCCGGGACGGCAATCAGCCCCAGCATTTT
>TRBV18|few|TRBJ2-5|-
CASSPSGQETQYF
TGTGCCAGCTCACCAAGCGGACAAGAGACCCAGTACTTC
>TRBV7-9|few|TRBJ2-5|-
CASSLGGEETQYF
TGTGCCAGCAGCTTAGGGGGAGAAGAGACCCAGTACTTC
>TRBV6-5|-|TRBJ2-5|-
CASSYWSGHFETQYF
TGTGCCAGCAGTTACTGGTCCGGACATTTCGAGACCCAGTACTTC
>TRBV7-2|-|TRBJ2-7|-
CASSSPPIYEQYF
TGTGCCAGCAGCTCCCCTCCTATCTACGAGCAGTACTTC
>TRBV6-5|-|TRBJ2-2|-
CASRTSGGELFF
TGTGCCAGCAGGACCTCCGGCGGGGAGCTGTTTTTT
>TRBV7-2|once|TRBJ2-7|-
CASSLGRLGEQYF
TGTGCCAGCAGCTTAGGGAGGTTAGGCGAGCAGTACTTC
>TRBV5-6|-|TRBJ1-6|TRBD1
CASSLGDREGSPLHF
TGTGCCAGCAGCTTGGGTGACAGGGAGGGTTCACCCCTCCACTTT
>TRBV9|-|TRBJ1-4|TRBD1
CASSGRTGGEKLFF
TGTGCCAGCAGCGGACGGACAGGGGGGGAAAAACTGTTTTTT
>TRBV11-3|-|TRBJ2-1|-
CASSLDHYNEQFF
TGTGCCAGCAGCTTGGACCACTACAATGAGCAGTTCTTC
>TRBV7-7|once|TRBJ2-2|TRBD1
CASSLGQGYGELFF
TGTGCTAGCAGCTTAGGACAGGGGTACGGGGAGCTGTTTTTT